These T cell receptor beta chains were read from a single sample in a study of blood T cell repertoires in COVID-19. Data came from immunoSEQ multiplex PCR; TCRdb stores just in-frame clones and leaves some out. The top ten clones hold 40% to 45% of a sample with about 24,000 clones, about 72% of them seen once. The sequenced sample consisted of peripheral blood. The receptors derive from a woman of 80 years or more with acute or convalescent COVID-19. Each CDR3 is given without its conserved first and last residue.

V	J	CDR3
TRBV7-2	TRBJ2-1	ASSLWAGVWNEQF
TRBV28	TRBJ1-2	ASSSAGLGAGSSGYT
TRBV28	TRBJ1-6	ASSLLGGTGNSPLH
TRBV4-3	TRBJ1-4	ASSQEGQGLEKLF
TRBV5-4	TRBJ2-7	ASSFGGQGGEQY
TRBV19	TRBJ1-1	ASTPDRENTEAF
TRBV18	TRBJ1-1	ASSRLGGGADTEAF
TRBV27	TRBJ2-5	ASSTRTGKKN
TRBV29-1	TRBJ1-2	SVDPDRKYGYT
TRBV9	TRBJ2-2	ASSVTGTGELF
TRBV7-2	TRBJ1-2	ASSSSGTLAGYT
TRBV3-1/TRBV3-2	TRBJ1-2	ASSQRELGNGYT
TRBV5-4	TRBJ2-1	ASRRDRPGDNEQF
TRBV7-2	TRBJ1-4	ASSLRSHETYGGKLF
TRBV2	TRBJ1-1	ASQETGNTEAF
TRBV4-3	TRBJ1-2	ASSQEGAGGVSGYT
TRBV30	TRBJ1-1	AWGGAFSTEAF
TRBV5-7	TRBJ1-1	ASSYCPDRGVTEAF
TRBV28	TRBJ1-2	ASSLTGYGYT
TRBV24-1	TRBJ1-6	ATSARRSRDTRFSYNSPLH
TRBV3-1/TRBV3-2	TRBJ2-5	ASSQVRGGTGTQY
TRBV5-1	TRBJ1-2	ASSTADSLYGYT
TRBV2	TRBJ1-5	ATRSGGVQPQH
TRBV28	TRBJ1-2	ASNRQGDDYGYT
TRBV21-1	TRBJ1-1	ASMVGQPAF
TRBV28	TRBJ1-3	ATWTAGNTIY
TRBV5-1	TRBJ2-5	ASSPTQGAQETQY
TRBV28	TRBJ1-2	ASRREFAYGYT
TRBV29-1	TRBJ2-3	SAGTETDTQY
TRBV24-1	TRBJ2-2	ATSDDGTGYTGELF
TRBV5-1	TRBJ1-2	ASSFGGEGSSGYT
TRBV28	TRBJ2-2	ASRPTGGTGYQANTGELF
TRBV10-2	TRBJ2-1	ASSESKGGSRVEQF
TRBV5-1	TRBJ2-7	ASSLEWGAYEQY
TRBV7-9	TRBJ1-4	ASSPPRYRGNEKLF
TRBV9	TRBJ1-2	ASSVDSGVGGYT
TRBV9	TRBJ2-5	ASSPGQGRETQY
TRBV5-1	TRBJ2-3	ASSLDEIGTQY
TRBV5-1	TRBJ2-1	ASSLVSKESPQF
TRBV5-1	TRBJ2-5	ASSRIGRGPAGTQY
TRBV28	TRBJ2-3	ASSWGGARDTQY
TRBV12-3/TRBV12-4	TRBJ1-5	ASSFYNQPQH
TRBV30	TRBJ2-5	AWSLQGGETQY
TRBV5-1	TRBJ2-5	ASSWTGETQY
TRBV20-1	TRBJ1-3	SASGGTGANTIY
TRBV12-3/TRBV12-4	TRBJ2-5	ASSRQAQETQY
TRBV19	TRBJ1-1	ASKRTGDTEAF
TRBV27	TRBJ2-1	ASSNKKAGLAYNEQF
TRBV4-1	TRBJ2-6	ASSQDRMTGRANVLT
TRBV7-9	TRBJ1-2	ASSADRGSNGYT
TRBV7-8	TRBJ2-5	ASRGKTQY
TRBV7-6	TRBJ2-1	ASSAILAVSYNEQF
TRBV7-2	TRBJ2-3	ASSFPSGKADTQY
TRBV18	TRBJ2-7	ASSPGLAVGYEQY
TRBV13	TRBJ2-5	ASSPRPRHQETQY
TRBV2	TRBJ1-2	ASSVDYGYT
TRBV15	TRBJ2-4	ATSARDSQNIQY